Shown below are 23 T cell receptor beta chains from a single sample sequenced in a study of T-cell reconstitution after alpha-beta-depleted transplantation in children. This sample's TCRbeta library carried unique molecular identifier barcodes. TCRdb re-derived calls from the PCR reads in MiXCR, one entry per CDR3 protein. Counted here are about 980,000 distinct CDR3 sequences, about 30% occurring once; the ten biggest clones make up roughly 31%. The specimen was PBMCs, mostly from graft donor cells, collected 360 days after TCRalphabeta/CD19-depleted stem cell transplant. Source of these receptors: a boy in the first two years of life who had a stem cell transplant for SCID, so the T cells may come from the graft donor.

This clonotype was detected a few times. The chain's CDR3 is CASHRLRRQYF. The DNA for the CDR3 is TGTGCCAGCCACAGACTTCGGAGACAGTACTTC. The genes are TRBV6-4 and TRBJ2-4, with D unresolved. The CDR3 consists of 11 residues. The V and J ends lost 8 bases and 13 bases respectively, with 15 bases between them. CDR1 MRHNA and CDR2 SNTAGT come from the germline V gene.

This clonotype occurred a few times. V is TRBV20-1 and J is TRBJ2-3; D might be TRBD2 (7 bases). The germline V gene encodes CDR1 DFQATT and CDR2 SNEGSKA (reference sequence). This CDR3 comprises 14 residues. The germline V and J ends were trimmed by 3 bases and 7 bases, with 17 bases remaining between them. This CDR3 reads CSASLAGAGNTQYF. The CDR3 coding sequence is TGCAGTGCTAGCTTGGCGGGGGCAGGGAATACGCAGTATTTT.

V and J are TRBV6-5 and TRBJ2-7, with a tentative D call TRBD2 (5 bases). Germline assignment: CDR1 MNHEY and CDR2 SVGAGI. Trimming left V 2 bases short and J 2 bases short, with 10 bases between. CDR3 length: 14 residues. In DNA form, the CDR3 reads TGTGCCAGCAGTTACGGGTGGAGGACCTACGAGCAGTACTTC. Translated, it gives CASSYGWRTYEQYF.

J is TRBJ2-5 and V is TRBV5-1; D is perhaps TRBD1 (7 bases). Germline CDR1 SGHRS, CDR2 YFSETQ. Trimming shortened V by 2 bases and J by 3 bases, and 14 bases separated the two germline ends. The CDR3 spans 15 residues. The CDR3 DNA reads TGCGCCAGCAGCTTCCCAGGGGGGAAGGAAGAGACCCAGTACTTC. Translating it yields CASSFPGGKEETQYF. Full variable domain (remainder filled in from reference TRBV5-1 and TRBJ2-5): KAGVTQTPRYLIKTRGQQVTLSCSPISGHRSVSWYQQTPGQGLQFLFEYFSETQRNKGNFPGRFSGRQFSNSRSEMNVSTLELGDSALYLCASSFPGGKEETQYFGPGTRLLVL.

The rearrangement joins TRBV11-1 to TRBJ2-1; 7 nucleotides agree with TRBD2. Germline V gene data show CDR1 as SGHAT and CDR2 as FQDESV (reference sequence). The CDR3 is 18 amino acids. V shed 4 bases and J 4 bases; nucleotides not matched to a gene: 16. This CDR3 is CASSSAIYGTIPYNEQFF. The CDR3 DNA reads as TGTGCCAGCAGCTCGGCAATATACGGGACTATCCCTTACAATGAGCAGTTCTTC. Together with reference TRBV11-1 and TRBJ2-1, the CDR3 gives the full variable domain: EAEVAQSPRYKITEKSQAVAFWCDPISGHATLYWYRQILGQGPELLVQFQDESVVDDSQLPKDRFSAERLKGVDSTLKIQPAELGDSAMYLCASSSAIYGTIPYNEQFFGPGTRLTVL.

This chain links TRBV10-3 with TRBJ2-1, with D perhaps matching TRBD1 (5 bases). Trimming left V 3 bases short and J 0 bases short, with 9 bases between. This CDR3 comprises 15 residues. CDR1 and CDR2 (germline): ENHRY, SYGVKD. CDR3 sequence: CAISDRGISYNEQFF. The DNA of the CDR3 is TGTGCCATCAGTGATAGGGGTATCTCCTACAATGAGCAGTTCTTC.

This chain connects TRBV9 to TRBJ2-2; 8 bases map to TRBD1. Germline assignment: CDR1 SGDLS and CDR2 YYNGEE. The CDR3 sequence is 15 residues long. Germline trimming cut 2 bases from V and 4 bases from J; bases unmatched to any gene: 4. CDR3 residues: CASSVDRAVTGELFF. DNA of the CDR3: TGTGCCAGCAGCGTGGACAGGGCGGTCACCGGGGAGCTGTTTTTT.

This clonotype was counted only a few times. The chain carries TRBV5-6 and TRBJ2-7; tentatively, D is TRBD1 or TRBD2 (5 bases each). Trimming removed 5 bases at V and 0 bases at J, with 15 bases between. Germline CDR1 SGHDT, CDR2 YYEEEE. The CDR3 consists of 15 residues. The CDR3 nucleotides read TGTGCCAGCAGACCCGGGACGGGGAGCTCCTACGAGCAGTACTTC. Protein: CASRPGTGSSYEQYF.

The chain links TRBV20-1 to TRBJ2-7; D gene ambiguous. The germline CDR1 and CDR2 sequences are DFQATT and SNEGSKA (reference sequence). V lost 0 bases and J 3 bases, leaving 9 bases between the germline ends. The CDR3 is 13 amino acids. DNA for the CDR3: TGCAGTGCTAGAGACCCCTCCCGCTACGAGCAGTACTTC. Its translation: CSARDPSRYEQYF.

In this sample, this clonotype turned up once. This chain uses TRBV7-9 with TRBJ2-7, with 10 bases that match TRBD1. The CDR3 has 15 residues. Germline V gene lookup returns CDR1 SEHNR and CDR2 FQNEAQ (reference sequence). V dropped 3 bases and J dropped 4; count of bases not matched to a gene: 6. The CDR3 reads CASSLWDRGFYEQYF. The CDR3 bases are TGTGCCAGCAGCTTGTGGGACAGGGGCTTTTACGAGCAGTACTTC.

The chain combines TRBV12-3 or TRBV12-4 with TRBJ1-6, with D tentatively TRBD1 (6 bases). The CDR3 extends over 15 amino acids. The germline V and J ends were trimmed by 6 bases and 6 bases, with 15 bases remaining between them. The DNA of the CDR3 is TGTGCCAGCAGCTTCGCGGACAGAGCTAATTCACCCCTCCACTTT. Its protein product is CASSFADRANSPLHF.

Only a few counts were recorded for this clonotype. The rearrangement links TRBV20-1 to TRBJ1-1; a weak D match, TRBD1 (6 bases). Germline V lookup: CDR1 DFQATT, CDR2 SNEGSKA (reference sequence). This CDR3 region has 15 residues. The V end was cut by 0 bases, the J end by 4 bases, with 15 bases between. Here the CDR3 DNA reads TGCAGTGCTAGAGACGGGCAGGGGCCCGGCACTGAAGCTTTCTTT. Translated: CSARDGQGPGTEAFF.

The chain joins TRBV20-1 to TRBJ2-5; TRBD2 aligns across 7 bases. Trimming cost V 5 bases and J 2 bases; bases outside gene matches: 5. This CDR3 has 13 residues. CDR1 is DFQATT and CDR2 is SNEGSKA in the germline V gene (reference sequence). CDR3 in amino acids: CSALRGKQETQYF. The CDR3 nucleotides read TGCAGTGCTCTGCGGGGGAAGCAAGAGACCCAGTACTTC.

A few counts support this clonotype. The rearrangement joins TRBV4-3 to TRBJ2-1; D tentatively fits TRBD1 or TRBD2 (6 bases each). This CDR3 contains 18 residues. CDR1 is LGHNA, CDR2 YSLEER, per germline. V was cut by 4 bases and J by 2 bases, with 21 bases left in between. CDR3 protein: CASSPYPAVGGTYNEQFF. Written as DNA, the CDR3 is TGCGCCAGCAGCCCGTACCCGGCGGTGGGGGGCACCTACAATGAGCAGTTCTTC.

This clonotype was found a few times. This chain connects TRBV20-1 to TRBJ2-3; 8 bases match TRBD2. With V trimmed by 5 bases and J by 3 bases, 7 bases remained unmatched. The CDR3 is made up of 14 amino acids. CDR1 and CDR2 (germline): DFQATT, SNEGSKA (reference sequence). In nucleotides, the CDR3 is TGCAGTGCTCTTAGCCGGGGGGGAACAGATACGCAGTATTTT. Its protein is CSALSRGGTDTQYF.

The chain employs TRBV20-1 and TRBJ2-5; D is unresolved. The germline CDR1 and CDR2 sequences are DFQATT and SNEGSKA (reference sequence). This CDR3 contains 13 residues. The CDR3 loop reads CSETLEDQETQYF. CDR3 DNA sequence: TGCAGCGAAACCCTAGAAGACCAAGAGACCCAGTACTTC.

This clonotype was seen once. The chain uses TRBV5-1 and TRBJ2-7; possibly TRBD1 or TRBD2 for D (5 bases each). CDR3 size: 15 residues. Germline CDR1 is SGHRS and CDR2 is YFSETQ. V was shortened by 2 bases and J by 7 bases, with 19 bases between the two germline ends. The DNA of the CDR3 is TGCGCCAGCAGCTTAATAAAGGGGCCGTCGGGGGAGCAGTACTTC. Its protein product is CASSLIKGPSGEQYF.

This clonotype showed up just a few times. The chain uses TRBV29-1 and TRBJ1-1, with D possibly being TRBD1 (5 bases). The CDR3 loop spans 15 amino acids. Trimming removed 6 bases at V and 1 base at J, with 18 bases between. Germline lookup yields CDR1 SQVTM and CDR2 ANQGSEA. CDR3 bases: TGCAGCGTGGGTACTTCGGGACTCTGGAACACTGAAGCTTTCTTT. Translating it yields CSVGTSGLWNTEAFF. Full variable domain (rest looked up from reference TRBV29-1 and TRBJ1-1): SAVISQKPSRDICQRGTSLTIQCQVDSQVTMMFWYRQQPGQSLTLIATANQGSEATYESGFVIDKFPISRPNLTFSTLTVSNMSPEDSSIYLCSVGTSGLWNTEAFFGQGTRLTVV.

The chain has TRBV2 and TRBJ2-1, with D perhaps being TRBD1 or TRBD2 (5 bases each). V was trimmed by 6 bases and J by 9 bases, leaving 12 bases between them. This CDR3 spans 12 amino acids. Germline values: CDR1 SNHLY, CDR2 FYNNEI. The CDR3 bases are TGTGCCAGCAGGGGGGACCTAAGTGAGCAGTTCTTC. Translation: CASRGDLSEQFF.

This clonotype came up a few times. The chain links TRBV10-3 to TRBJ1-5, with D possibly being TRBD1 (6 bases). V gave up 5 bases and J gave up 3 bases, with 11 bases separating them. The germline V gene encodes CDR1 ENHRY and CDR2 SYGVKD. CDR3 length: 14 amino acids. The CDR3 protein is CAISRGFDNQPQHF. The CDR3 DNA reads TGTGCCATCAGTAGGGGGTTTGACAATCAGCCCCAGCATTTT.

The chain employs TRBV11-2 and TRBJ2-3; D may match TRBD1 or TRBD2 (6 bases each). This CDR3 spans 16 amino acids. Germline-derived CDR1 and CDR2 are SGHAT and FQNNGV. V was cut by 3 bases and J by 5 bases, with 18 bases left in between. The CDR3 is CASSFSRQVGGDTQYF. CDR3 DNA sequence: TGTGCCAGCAGCTTCTCCCGACAGGTGGGGGGAGATACGCAGTATTTT. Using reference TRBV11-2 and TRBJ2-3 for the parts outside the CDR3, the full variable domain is EAGVAQSPRYKIIEKRQSVAFWCNPISGHATLYWYQQILGQGPKLLIQFQNNGVVDDSQLPKDRFSAERLKGVDSTLKIQPAKLEDSAVYLCASSFSRQVGGDTQYFGPGTRLTVL.

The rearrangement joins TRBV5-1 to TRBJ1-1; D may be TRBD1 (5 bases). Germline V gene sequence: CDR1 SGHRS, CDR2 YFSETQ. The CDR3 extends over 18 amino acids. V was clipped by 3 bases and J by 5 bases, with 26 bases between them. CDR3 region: CASSSVPPEWGFGTEAFF. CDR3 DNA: TGCGCCAGCAGCTCGGTCCCCCCGGAATGGGGGTTTGGGACTGAAGCTTTCTTT.

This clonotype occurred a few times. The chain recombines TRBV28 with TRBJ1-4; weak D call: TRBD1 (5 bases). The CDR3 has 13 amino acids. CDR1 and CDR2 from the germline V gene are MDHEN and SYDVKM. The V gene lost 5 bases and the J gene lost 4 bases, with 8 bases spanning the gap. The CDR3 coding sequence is TGTGCCAGCAGTGGGGGGAGTAATGAAAAACTGTTTTTT. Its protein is CASSGGSNEKLFF.